This T cell receptor (beta chain) came from a study of T-cell memory formation after mild COVID-19. Germline V gene lookup returns CDR1 SGHDT and CDR2 YYEEEE. The ends were cut back, 2 bases at V and 7 bases at J, with 15 bases in the middle. CDR3 length: 14 amino acids. TCRdb reanalysed the 5' RACE reads using MiXCR and keeps one entry per CDR3 protein. There are roughly 450,000 distinct CDR3 sequences in the sample; 15% to 20% occur only once, and 12% lies in the top ten. This rearrangement joins TRBV5-6 to TRBJ1-2; perhaps TRBD1 as D (6 bases). The sample comprised PBMCs or a T cell subset sorted from them (not recorded which). The TCR originated in an adult woman who had mild COVID-19 (a few samples of this study predate the infection). Cell type and time point are not known. The CDR3, as DNA: TGTGCCAGCAGCTTACAGGGATATTGGTCTGGCTACACCTTC. Residues: CASSLQGYWSGYTF.